A single sample is the source of the 10 T cell receptor beta chains below, sequenced in a study of blood T cell repertoires in COVID-19. Assay: immunoSEQ multiplex PCR; the TCRdb copy retains only in-frame clones and omits some. Here the sample spans about 81,000 clones, roughly 86% being singletons. The sequenced material came from peripheral blood. These TCRs come from a human donor in a cohort sampled during active COVID-19.

The V gene is TRBV19, the J gene TRBJ2-1; the D gene is possibly TRBD2 (6 bases). Trimming removed 2 bases from V and 4 bases from J, with 15 bases in between. The CDR3 has 16 amino acids. Germline assignment: CDR1 LNHDA and CDR2 SQIVND (reference sequence). The CDR3 bases are TGTGCCAGTAGTATACCTACTAGCCCGAGGTACAATGAGCAGTTCTTC. Translation gives CASSIPTSPRYNEQFF.

The chain links TRBV11-2 to TRBJ1-4; D gene unclear. This CDR3 is 13 amino acids long. V was clipped by 3 bases and J by 10 bases, with 12 bases between them. The germline gives CDR1 SGHAT, CDR2 FQNNGV. Written as DNA, the CDR3 is TGTGCCAGCAGCTTGAGGGAAGCCGGAAAACTGTTTTTT. Translated, it gives CASSLREAGKLFF.

The chain carries TRBV5-1 and TRBJ1-1, with 10 bases fitting TRBD1. V shed 4 bases and J 6 bases; nucleotides not matched to a gene: 6. The CDR3 sequence is 14 residues long. Per germline, CDR1 SGHRS and CDR2 YFSETQ. This CDR3 reads CASSLRDRGSEAFF. In DNA, the CDR3 is TGCGCCAGCAGCCTCCGGGACAGGGGCTCTGAAGCTTTCTTT.

This clone was seen only once. The genes are TRBV6-5 and TRBJ2-4, with 9 positions matching TRBD1. The V gene end was trimmed by 6 bases and the J gene end by 6 bases; junction bases not matched to a gene: 9. CDR1 MNHEY and CDR2 SVGAGI come from the germline V gene. The length of the CDR3 is 15 residues. The CDR3 sequence: CASRTPDRGINIQYF. The CDR3, as DNA: TGTGCCAGCAGGACGCCGGACAGGGGCATAAACATTCAGTACTTC.

This sequence joins TRBV9 and TRBJ2-7; D may be TRBD1 (6 bases). The CDR3 totals 15 residues. The germline V gene encodes CDR1 SGDLS and CDR2 YYNGEE. Trimming removed 4 bases at V and 2 bases at J, with 16 bases between. CDR3 loop: CASSRGGNLPYEQYF. The CDR3 DNA reads as TGTGCCAGCAGCAGAGGGGGTAATCTCCCCTACGAGCAGTACTTC.

The rearrangement links TRBV6-1 to TRBJ2-7; no firm D call. The V end was cut by 2 bases, the J end by 3 bases, with 5 bases between. The CDR3 covers 12 residues. CDR1 MNHNS and CDR2 SASEGT come from the germline V gene. DNA for the CDR3: TGTGCCAGCAGTGAACTATTCTACGAGCAGTACTTC. Its translation is CASSELFYEQYF.

The rearrangement links TRBV6-2 or TRBV6-3 to TRBJ1-5; D may be TRBD1 (5 bases). CDR3 length: 15 residues. Trimming pared 6 bases from V and 6 bases from J, leaving 18 bases between. Germline CDR1 reads MNHEY; CDR2 reads SVGEGT. CDR3 loop: CASSLTAPRGQPQHF. DNA of the CDR3: TGTGCCAGCAGCCTGACAGCGCCTCGCGGTCAGCCCCAGCATTTT.

This clone was picked up one time. V gene TRBV27 combines with J gene TRBJ2-3, with 8 positions matching TRBD1. V trimming: 6 bases; J trimming: 14 bases; junction bases outside the gene matches: 10. This CDR3 comprises 12 residues. Germline assignment: CDR1 MNHEY and CDR2 SMNVEV (reference sequence). The CDR3 DNA is TGTGCCAGCAGCCCCGGACAGGGCCTCGGGTATTTT. This encodes CASSPGQGLGYF.

V usage is TRBV6-2 or TRBV6-3 and J usage is TRBJ2-4, with D hard to call. This CDR3 region has 17 residues. V lost 1 base, J lost 3 bases, and 16 bases lay in between. CDR1 MNHEY and CDR2 SVGEGT come from the germline V gene. The CDR3 here is CASSYFWPRSSKNIQYF. In DNA form, the CDR3 reads TGTGCCAGCAGTTACTTCTGGCCCAGGTCGAGCAAAAACATTCAGTACTTC.

The chain links TRBV7-3 to TRBJ1-1, with 9 positions matching TRBD1. The CDR3 has 15 amino acids. Germline V lookup: CDR1 SGHTA, CDR2 FQGTGA. With 4 bases clipped from V and 0 bases from J, the junction kept 3 bases outside the gene matches. CDR3 amino acids: CASSSTGGLNTEAFF. CDR3 in DNA: TGTGCCAGCAGCTCGACAGGGGGATTGAACACTGAAGCTTTCTTT.